These 2 T cell receptor beta chains were sequenced from one sample in a study of cytomegalovirus exposure and HLA in healthy donors. PCR was performed using 60 Vbeta and 13 Jbeta primers. Produced via immunoSEQ multiplex PCR; TCRdb's table is partial and in-frame only. The table shows more than 100,000 clones, with roughly 79% occurring only once. The source material was PBMCs. The receptors were gathered from a male donor in good health and CMV-seronegative.

V and J are TRBV9 and TRBJ2-3; TRBD2 matches 10 bases. Per germline, CDR1 SGDLS and CDR2 YYNGEE. The CDR3 runs 17 residues. V shed 7 bases and J 2 bases; nucleotides not matched to a gene: 13. CDR3 sequence reads: CASSSRGLAGVTDTQYF. The CDR3 nucleotides are TGTGCCAGCTCCTCCCGGGGGCTAGCGGGGGTCACAGATACGCAGTATTTT.

This chain joins TRBV30 and TRBJ1-4; 10 bases are shared with TRBD1. After removal of 0 bases from V and 4 bases from J, the junction contained 5 bases not matched to a gene. Germline CDR1 reads GTSNPN; CDR2 reads SVGIG (reference sequence). The CDR3 length is 16 residues. DNA of the CDR3: TGTGCCTGGAGTGTACGGGACAGGGGATTTAATGAAAAACTGTTTTTT. This sequence encodes CAWSVRDRGFNEKLFF.